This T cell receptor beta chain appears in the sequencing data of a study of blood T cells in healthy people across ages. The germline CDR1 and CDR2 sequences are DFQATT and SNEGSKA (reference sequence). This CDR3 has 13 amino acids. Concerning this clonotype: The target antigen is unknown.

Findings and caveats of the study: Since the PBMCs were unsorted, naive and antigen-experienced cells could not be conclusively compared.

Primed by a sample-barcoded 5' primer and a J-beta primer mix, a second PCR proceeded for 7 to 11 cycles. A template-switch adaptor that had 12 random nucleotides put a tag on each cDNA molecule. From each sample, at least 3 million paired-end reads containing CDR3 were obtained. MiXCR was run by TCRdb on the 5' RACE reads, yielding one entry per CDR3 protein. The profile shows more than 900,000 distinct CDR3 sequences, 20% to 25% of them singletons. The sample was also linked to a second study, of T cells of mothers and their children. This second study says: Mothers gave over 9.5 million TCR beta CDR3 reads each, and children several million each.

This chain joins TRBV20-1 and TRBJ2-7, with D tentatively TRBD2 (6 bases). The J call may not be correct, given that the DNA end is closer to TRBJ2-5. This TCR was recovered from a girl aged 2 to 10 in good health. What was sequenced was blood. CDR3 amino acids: CSAPGTPLETQYF. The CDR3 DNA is TGCAGTGCTCCCGGGACTCCATTGGAGACCCAGTACTTC.